Below are 15 T cell receptor beta chains sequenced from a single sample in a study of vaccination and CD4 T cells after COVID-19. These receptors' antigens are unknown. Sequenced with the Oncomine TCR Beta short-read assay was DNA taken from cultured CD4+ T cells. TCRdb independently ran MiXCR on the PCR reads; one entry per CDR3 protein. The table lists approximately 6,400 distinct CDR3 sequences, around four fifths of them singletons. Treatment: approximately 11-day PBMC culture with coronavirus spike peptide pools or control peptides (ViraFEST assay). Sequencing was done on a sample of CD4+ T cells from blood, cultured in vitro. These receptor sequences come from a human donor who had recovered from COVID-19.

The V gene is TRBV30, the J gene TRBJ2-5, with D possibly matching TRBD2 (6 bases). The CDR3 is 13 residues long. Trimming shortened V by 8 bases and J by 4 bases, and 17 bases separated the two germline ends. The germline V gene has CDR1 GTSNPN and CDR2 SVGIG (reference sequence). CDR3 sequence (DNA): TGTGCCGGGGAGGTCCCGGGCAGAGAGACCCAGTACTTC. This sequence encodes CAGEVPGRETQYF.

The rearrangement links TRBV27 to TRBJ2-5; no clear D. CDR1 and CDR2 from the germline V gene are MNHEY and SMNVEV (reference sequence). The CDR3 has 14 residues. Deletions cut 2 bases from V and 2 bases from J, with 9 bases between. The CDR3: CASSLVSEQETQYF. DNA for the CDR3: TGTGCCAGCAGTTTAGTGTCAGAACAAGAGACCCAGTACTTC.

This clonotype was observed a handful of times. The chain uses TRBV20-1 and TRBJ1-5, with 9 bases that match TRBD1. Trimming took 3 bases from V and 1 from J; bases not matched to a gene: 4. The length of the CDR3 is 15 residues. CDR1 and CDR2 (germline): DFQATT, SNEGSKA (reference sequence). The CDR3 region has the DNA TGCAGTGCTAGGGACAGGGGACTAAGCAATCAGCCCCAGCATTTT. It is translated as CSARDRGLSNQPQHF.

The CDR3 loop reads CASSSRTVYNEQFF. CDR3 coding DNA: TGTGCCAGCAGCTCCCGGACTGTTTACAATGAGCAGTTCTTC. The chain recombines TRBV7-2 with TRBJ2-1, with D perhaps TRBD2 (5 bases). The CDR3 consists of 14 residues. CDR1 and CDR2 from the germline V gene are SGHTA and FQGNSA. V gave up 4 bases and J gave up 4 bases, with 11 bases separating them.

The rearrangement joins TRBV6-1 to TRBJ1-5; D perhaps matches TRBD1 (5 bases). This CDR3 spans 13 amino acids. V lost 7 bases and J 1 base, leaving 8 bases between the germline ends. In germline, CDR1 is MNHNS, CDR2 SASEGT. The CDR3 loop reads CASTGYSNQPQHF. The CDR3 region has the DNA TGTGCCAGCACAGGGTACAGCAATCAGCCCCAGCATTTT.

The chain recombines TRBV2 with TRBJ2-2, with D tentatively TRBD2 (5 bases). CDR3 length equals 14 residues. The V end was cut by 0 bases, the J end by 6 bases, with 8 bases between. Germline values: CDR1 SNHLY, CDR2 FYNNEI. As DNA, the CDR3 is TGTGCCAGCAGTGAAGCAGGGAGCGCCGGGGAGCTGTTTTTT. This sequence encodes CASSEAGSAGELFF.

The genes are TRBV19 and TRBJ2-7; D is undetermined. Germline CDR1 reads LNHDA; CDR2 reads SQIVND (reference sequence). The CDR3 has 15 amino acids. Trimming pared 3 bases from V and 1 base from J, leaving 13 bases between. DNA for the CDR3: TGTGCCAGTAGTATTAACTACCAAGGGTCCTACGAGCAGTACTTC. It is translated as CASSINYQGSYEQYF.

The CDR3 spells CASSLTGSYEQYF. The DNA of the CDR3 is TGTGCCAGCAGTTTGACAGGATCCTACGAGCAGTACTTC. The chain couples TRBV28 to TRBJ2-7; D might be TRBD1 (6 bases). Germline V gives CDR1 MDHEN, CDR2 SYDVKM. The CDR3 has 13 amino acids. The ends were cut back, 3 bases at V and 1 base at J, with 7 bases in the middle.

This chain uses TRBV18 with TRBJ2-7; D is possibly TRBD1 or TRBD2 (5 bases each). The CDR3 contains 12 residues. Trimming left V 4 bases short and J 11 bases short, with 15 bases between. Germline CDR1 and CDR2: KGHSH and LQKENI. The CDR3 here is CASSRSGTQEYF. Here the CDR3 DNA reads TGTGCCAGCTCACGCTCAGGGACCCAGGAGTACTTC.

This clonotype was observed a handful of times. The chain has TRBV6-1 and TRBJ2-7, with 8 bases aligning to TRBD1. CDR3 length: 14 amino acids. Trimming at V came to 5 bases and at J to 3 bases, leaving 6 bases not matched to a gene. CDR1 and CDR2 from the germline V gene are MNHNS and SASEGT. In DNA, the CDR3 is TGTGCCAGCAGTAAACAGGGGGGTGGCTACGAGCAGTACTTC. Protein: CASSKQGGGYEQYF.

The chain joins TRBV28 to TRBJ2-7, with D hard to call. V lost 8 bases and J lost 6, with 11 bases in between. This CDR3 has 11 amino acids. In germline, CDR1 is MDHEN, CDR2 SYDVKM. The CDR3 sequence: CASLQTTEQYF. The DNA for the CDR3 is TGTGCCAGCCTCCAAACGACCGAGCAGTACTTC.

This clonotype has just one count. The genes are TRBV12-3 or TRBV12-4 and TRBJ2-7; 10 bases agree with TRBD1. Trimming cost V 2 bases and J 4 bases; bases outside gene matches: 5. The CDR3 extends over 15 amino acids. The CDR3: CASSLWGTGDYEQYF. The DNA of the CDR3 is TGTGCCAGCAGTTTATGGGGGACAGGGGATTACGAGCAGTACTTC.

This chain links TRBV29-1 with TRBJ2-5; TRBD1 might be the D (6 bases). CDR3 length: 13 amino acids. V dropped 6 bases and J dropped 3 bases, with 14 bases sitting between them. Germline V lookup: CDR1 SQVTM, CDR2 ANQGSEA. For the CDR3, the DNA is TGCAGCGTAGCTCCGGGACAAGAAGAGACCCAGTACTTC. Residues: CSVAPGQEETQYF.

V is TRBV2 and J is TRBJ2-5; the D gene is possibly TRBD2 (6 bases). V lost 6 bases and J 7 bases, leaving 12 bases between the germline ends. This CDR3 comprises 12 residues. CDR1 SNHLY and CDR2 FYNNEI come from the germline V gene. For the CDR3, the DNA is TGTGCCAGCAGGCGGGACGAAGGGACCCAGTACTTC. The encoded protein is CASRRDEGTQYF.

The chain uses TRBV6-1 and TRBJ1-6, with 9 bases lining up with TRBD1. This CDR3 contains 16 residues. Germline V gene lookup returns CDR1 MNHNS and CDR2 SASEGT. V lost 6 bases, J lost 7 bases, and 10 bases stayed unmatched. Here the CDR3 reads CASSSTLGTGNSPLHF. The CDR3 coding sequence is TGTGCCAGCAGCTCCACCTTAGGGACAGGGAATTCACCCCTCCACTTT.